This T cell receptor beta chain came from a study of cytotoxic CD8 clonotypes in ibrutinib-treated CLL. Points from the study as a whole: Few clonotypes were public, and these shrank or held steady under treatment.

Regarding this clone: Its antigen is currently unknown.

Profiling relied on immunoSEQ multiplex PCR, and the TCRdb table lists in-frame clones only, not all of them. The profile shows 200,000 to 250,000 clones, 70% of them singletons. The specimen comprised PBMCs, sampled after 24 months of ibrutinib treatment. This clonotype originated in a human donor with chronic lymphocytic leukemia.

CDR3 nucleotide sequence: TGTGCCATCAGTGTAAGAAGGGGTGACCCTGAGACCCAGTACTTC. Protein: CAISVRRGDPETQYF. J is TRBJ2-5 and V is TRBV10-3; TRBD1 is a possible D gene (5 bases). V was clipped by 4 bases and J by 5 bases, with 17 bases between them. The CDR3 length is 15 residues. CDR1 and CDR2 (germline): ENHRY, SYGVKD.